This is a list of T cell receptor beta chains from one sample in a study of T cells after yellow fever vaccination. One entry per CDR3 protein results from TCRdb running MiXCR on the 5' RACE reads. The sample records a few hundred thousand distinct CDR3 sequences, roughly a fifth being singletons. The sequenced sample was PBMCs, obtained 15 days after the yellow fever booster vaccination. The receptor source for this set is a man aged 25 to 40 who received the YFV17D yellow fever vaccine. The CDR3 runs from the conserved cysteine through the conserved F or W. The D gene is left open where the match is weak. Where a row states a size, it is once, few, many or the class of an expanded clone; other rows omit it.

abundance: few; j_gene: TRBJ1-5; d_gene: -; v_gene: TRBV7-8; CDR3nt: TGTGCCAGCAGCTTTGGGACCCGGACCGGACATCAGCCCCAGCATTTT; CDR3aa: CASSFGTRTGHQPQHF
abundance: -; j_gene: TRBJ1-1; d_gene: -; v_gene: TRBV30; CDR3nt: TGTGCCTGGAGAGAGCAGGTGGTTACTGAAGCTTTCTTT; CDR3aa: CAWREQVVTEAFF
abundance: few; j_gene: TRBJ2-1; d_gene: TRBD2; v_gene: TRBV28; CDR3nt: TGTGCCAGCAGTTTAACTAGCGGGAGATTTAATGAGCAGTTCTTC; CDR3aa: CASSLTSGRFNEQFF
abundance: -; j_gene: TRBJ1-3; d_gene: -; v_gene: TRBV28; CDR3nt: TGTGCCAGCAGCCCGCCGAGAATGACAGGAAACACCATATATTTT; CDR3aa: CASSPPRMTGNTIYF
abundance: few; j_gene: TRBJ2-7; d_gene: -; v_gene: TRBV5-1; CDR3nt: TGCGCCAGCAGCTTGGAGCTGATAAGCTCCTACGAGCAGTACTTC; CDR3aa: CASSLELISSYEQYF
abundance: few; j_gene: TRBJ2-5; d_gene: TRBD2; v_gene: TRBV20-1; CDR3nt: TGCAGTGCAAGAGATGTGGCTAGCGGGGGGGGAGAGACCCAGTACTTC; CDR3aa: CSARDVASGGGETQYF
abundance: few; j_gene: TRBJ1-4; d_gene: -; v_gene: TRBV20-1; CDR3nt: TGCAGCGCAGAAACAGGGAGCGGTGAAAAACTGTTTTTT; CDR3aa: CSAETGSGEKLFF
abundance: -; j_gene: TRBJ2-1; d_gene: TRBD2; v_gene: TRBV7-9; CDR3nt: TGTGCCAGCAGCTTTAAGTCTAGCGGGGCCAATGAGCAGTTCTTC; CDR3aa: CASSFKSSGANEQFF
abundance: -; j_gene: TRBJ1-4; d_gene: -; v_gene: TRBV12-3/TRBV12-4; CDR3nt: TGTGCCAGCAGGGGCGTTGGTGAAAAACTGTTTTTT; CDR3aa: CASRGVGEKLFF
abundance: few; j_gene: TRBJ2-1; d_gene: -; v_gene: TRBV29-1; CDR3nt: TGCAGCGGCGATCGATTCAATGAGCAGTTCTTC; CDR3aa: CSGDRFNEQFF
abundance: -; j_gene: TRBJ1-5; d_gene: -; v_gene: TRBV7-9; CDR3nt: TGTGCCAGCAGCTTAGTCTCGGGCCAGCCCCAGCATTTT; CDR3aa: CASSLVSGQPQHF
abundance: -; j_gene: TRBJ2-3; d_gene: -; v_gene: TRBV11-1; CDR3nt: TGTGCCAGCAGCCTGCAGGGGGGCTACACAGATACGCAGTATTTT; CDR3aa: CASSLQGGYTDTQYF
abundance: many; j_gene: TRBJ2-3; d_gene: TRBD1; v_gene: TRBV20-1; CDR3nt: TGCAGTGCTAGAGCCTTCGACAGGGACAATCCAGATACGCAGTATTTT; CDR3aa: CSARAFDRDNPDTQYF
abundance: few; j_gene: TRBJ2-7; d_gene: TRBD1; v_gene: TRBV7-2; CDR3nt: TGTGCCAGCAGCTCAGTAGGGGACAGTTCCTACGAGCAGTACTTC; CDR3aa: CASSSVGDSSYEQYF
abundance: -; j_gene: TRBJ2-4; d_gene: TRBD1; v_gene: TRBV28; CDR3nt: TGTGCCAGCACCCCTAGGGGGGGGTGGGACAGGGGTCACATTCAGTACTTC; CDR3aa: CASTPRGGWDRGHIQYF
abundance: -; j_gene: TRBJ2-2; d_gene: -; v_gene: TRBV18; CDR3nt: TGTGCCAGCTCACCGACAGACACAACCGGGGAGCTGTTTTTT; CDR3aa: CASSPTDTTGELFF
abundance: few; j_gene: TRBJ2-5; d_gene: TRBD1; v_gene: TRBV18; CDR3nt: TGTGCCAGCCGCACTTCTAACAGGGGGATCCAAGAGACCCAGTACTTC; CDR3aa: CASRTSNRGIQETQYF
abundance: few; j_gene: TRBJ2-7; d_gene: TRBD2; v_gene: TRBV18; CDR3nt: TGTGCCAGCTCACCCCTAGCGGGAGGGCAAGCGTCCTACGAGCAGTACTTC; CDR3aa: CASSPLAGGQASYEQYF
abundance: -; j_gene: TRBJ2-2; d_gene: -; v_gene: TRBV7-3; CDR3nt: TGTGCCAGCAGCTCCTCTAGTGCGAACACCGGGGAGCTGTTTTTT; CDR3aa: CASSSSSANTGELFF
abundance: few; j_gene: TRBJ2-7; d_gene: TRBD2; v_gene: TRBV28; CDR3nt: TGTGCCAGTAGTGACCCCGGCGGGAGATTCGGGGAGCAGTACTTC; CDR3aa: CASSDPGGRFGEQYF
abundance: few; j_gene: TRBJ1-1; d_gene: -; v_gene: TRBV5-5; CDR3nt: TGTGCCAGCAGCTTGTTAGGATCACGCTCCACTGAAGCTTTCTTT; CDR3aa: CASSLLGSRSTEAFF
abundance: -; j_gene: TRBJ2-7; d_gene: -; v_gene: TRBV29-1; CDR3nt: TGCAGCGTTGGCCCTCTTGACGGGGCGTACGAGCAGTACTTC; CDR3aa: CSVGPLDGAYEQYF
abundance: -; j_gene: TRBJ2-1; d_gene: TRBD2; v_gene: TRBV11-2; CDR3nt: TGTGCCAGCAGTCGAAACAGACTAGCGGGGAACAATGAGCAGTTCTTC; CDR3aa: CASSRNRLAGNNEQFF
abundance: -; j_gene: TRBJ1-4; d_gene: -; v_gene: TRBV3-1; CDR3nt: TGTGCCAGCAGCCAAAGGGGGGAACTGTTTTTT; CDR3aa: CASSQRGELFF
abundance: -; j_gene: TRBJ2-1; d_gene: TRBD2; v_gene: TRBV29-1; CDR3nt: TGCAGCGTTTGGACTAGCTCGTCGTCCGATGAGCAGTTCTTC; CDR3aa: CSVWTSSSSDEQFF
abundance: -; j_gene: TRBJ2-7; d_gene: TRBD1; v_gene: TRBV25-1; CDR3nt: TGTGCCAGCAGTGATGAGAGGACAGGTCGCCACTACGAGCAGTACTTC; CDR3aa: CASSDERTGRHYEQYF
abundance: -; j_gene: TRBJ2-3; d_gene: -; v_gene: TRBV7-8; CDR3nt: TGTACCAGCAGCTTAGGTCGGAGGGGGTTAACTAGCACAGATACGCAGTATTTT; CDR3aa: CTSSLGRRGLTSTDTQYF
abundance: few; j_gene: TRBJ2-3; d_gene: -; v_gene: TRBV18; CDR3nt: TGTGCCAGCTCACCATCCATCAATGAGGGCACAGATACGCAGTATTTT; CDR3aa: CASSPSINEGTDTQYF
abundance: -; j_gene: TRBJ2-3; d_gene: TRBD1; v_gene: TRBV2; CDR3nt: TGTGCCGGAACAGGGGGCGCCGCAGATACGCAGTATTTT; CDR3aa: CAGTGGAADTQYF
abundance: few; j_gene: TRBJ2-2; d_gene: -; v_gene: TRBV5-1; CDR3nt: TGCGCCAGCAGCCAAGAGACCAGCCCCGGGGAGCTGTTTTTT; CDR3aa: CASSQETSPGELFF
abundance: -; j_gene: TRBJ2-7; d_gene: TRBD2; v_gene: TRBV25-1; CDR3nt: TGTGCCAGTTCGACTAGCGGGAGAGGCGAGCAGTACTTC; CDR3aa: CASSTSGRGEQYF
abundance: few; j_gene: TRBJ2-3; d_gene: TRBD2; v_gene: TRBV20-1; CDR3nt: TGCAGTGCTTTTAGCGGGAGCACAGATACGCAGTATTTT; CDR3aa: CSAFSGSTDTQYF
abundance: -; j_gene: TRBJ2-2; d_gene: -; v_gene: TRBV2; CDR3nt: TGTGCCAGCAGTGAACTTAGGTCAATCGGGGAGCTGTTTTTT; CDR3aa: CASSELRSIGELFF
abundance: -; j_gene: TRBJ1-6; d_gene: -; v_gene: TRBV7-9; CDR3nt: TGTGCCAGCGTACTGTGGGAGGATTCACCCCTCCACTTT; CDR3aa: CASVLWEDSPLHF
abundance: -; j_gene: TRBJ2-1; d_gene: -; v_gene: TRBV3-1; CDR3nt: TGTGCCAGCACCCAAAGGAGCCGCGGAAAGAGCTCCTACAATGAGCAGTTCTTC; CDR3aa: CASTQRSRGKSSYNEQFF
abundance: many; j_gene: TRBJ2-3; d_gene: -; v_gene: TRBV4-3; CDR3nt: TGCGCCAGCAGCCCGAGGACGCCAGATACGCAGTATTTT; CDR3aa: CASSPRTPDTQYF
abundance: few; j_gene: TRBJ1-1; d_gene: -; v_gene: TRBV20-1; CDR3nt: TGCAGTGCTAGGAGTAGGGGGTTTTGGGGGAAAGAGGACACTGAAGCTTTCTTT; CDR3aa: CSARSRGFWGKEDTEAFF
abundance: -; j_gene: TRBJ2-3; d_gene: -; v_gene: TRBV20-1; CDR3nt: TGCAGTGCTGACAATCCGTTGGCGGATACGCAGTATTTT; CDR3aa: CSADNPLADTQYF
abundance: -; j_gene: TRBJ1-1; d_gene: -; v_gene: TRBV7-9; CDR3nt: TGTGCCAGCAGCCCACCTCGTCCCACTGAAGCTTTCTTT; CDR3aa: CASSPPRPTEAFF
abundance: few; j_gene: TRBJ2-3; d_gene: -; v_gene: TRBV5-1; CDR3nt: TGCGCCAGCAGCTCGGATTCTAGGACAGATACGCAGTATTTT; CDR3aa: CASSSDSRTDTQYF
abundance: -; j_gene: TRBJ2-3; d_gene: -; v_gene: TRBV4-3; CDR3nt: TGCGCCAGCAGCCAAACTGCCGCGAGCGGCGAGCAGTATTTT; CDR3aa: CASSQTAASGEQYF
abundance: -; j_gene: TRBJ1-3; d_gene: -; v_gene: TRBV29-1; CDR3nt: TGCAGCGTTGAAGAGGAATCAAGCGGAAACACCATATATTTT; CDR3aa: CSVEEESSGNTIYF
abundance: -; j_gene: TRBJ1-5; d_gene: -; v_gene: TRBV6-5; CDR3nt: TGTGCCAGCAGTTACCCGGACAGTTATCAGCCCCAGCATTTT; CDR3aa: CASSYPDSYQPQHF